The next 17 T cell receptor beta chains were all read from a single sample in a study of blood T cell repertoires in COVID-19. Produced via immunoSEQ multiplex PCR; TCRdb's table is partial and in-frame only. Here the sample spans fewer than 140,000 clones, about two thirds being singletons. Sequencing was performed on peripheral blood. The receptors originated from a human donor with acute or convalescent COVID-19. The donor label of this sample is uncertain.

The rearrangement joins TRBV7-9 to TRBJ2-5; weak D call: TRBD1 (6 bases). Germline V lookup: CDR1 SEHNR, CDR2 FQNEAQ (reference sequence). The CDR3 runs 13 residues. V was shortened by 6 bases and J by 5 bases, with 13 bases between the two germline ends. The CDR3 loop reads CASRGTGSETQYF. For the CDR3, the DNA is TGTGCCAGCAGGGGTACAGGGTCGGAGACCCAGTACTTC.

The chain couples TRBV6-5 to TRBJ1-2; 8 nucleotides line up with TRBD1. V gave up 7 bases and J gave up 8 bases; unmatched junction bases: 6. The CDR3 spans 12 residues. Germline CDR1 and CDR2: MNHEY and SVGAGI. CDR3 DNA: TGTGCCAGCACCACAGGGGGGCAAGGCTACACCTTC. Protein: CASTTGGQGYTF.

J is TRBJ2-5 and V is TRBV20-1; D may be TRBD1 (5 bases). There are 11 residues in the CDR3. V dropped 7 bases and J dropped 1 base, with 7 bases sitting between them. The V gene's germline CDR1 is DFQATT and CDR2 SNEGSKA (reference sequence). This CDR3 is CSGTPQETQYF. The CDR3 coding sequence is TGCAGTGGGACACCCCAAGAGACCCAGTACTTC.

This chain connects TRBV30 to TRBJ1-6; D might be TRBD1 (6 bases). The CDR3 length is 13 residues. CDR1 and CDR2 from the germline V gene are GTSNPN and SVGIG (reference sequence). The V end was cut by 3 bases, the J end by 10 bases, with 13 bases between. CDR3 amino acids: CAWRVQGGSPLHF. The CDR3 DNA follows: TGTGCCTGGAGGGTACAGGGTGGGTCACCCCTCCACTTT.

This clone has a handful of counts. The CDR3 loop is CASSSGTGNTEAFF. The CDR3 region has the DNA TGTGCCAGCAGCTCCGGGACAGGGAACACTGAAGCTTTCTTT. The chain couples TRBV7-3 to TRBJ1-1; 8 positions match TRBD1. Germline V gene lookup returns CDR1 SGHTA and CDR2 FQGTGA. V lost 4 bases to trimming and J lost 1 base; unmatched junction nucleotides: 2. This CDR3 comprises 14 residues.

This clone was counted once. The V gene is TRBV9, the J gene TRBJ2-7, with D possibly being TRBD1 (6 bases). The germline V and J ends were trimmed by 0 bases and 0 bases, with 10 bases remaining between them. The CDR3 runs to 15 residues. Germline-derived CDR1 and CDR2 are SGDLS and YYNGEE. This CDR3 reads CASSVGDRRSYEQYF. CDR3 sequence (DNA): TGTGCCAGCAGCGTAGGAGACAGGCGCTCCTACGAGCAGTACTTC.

This chain uses TRBV10-3 with TRBJ2-2; 7 positions match TRBD1. CDR3 length: 15 residues. The germline V gene has CDR1 ENHRY and CDR2 SYGVKD. J gave up 0 bases and V 6 bases, and 4 bases lay outside the gene matches. The CDR3 protein is CAISPTGPNTGELFF. In DNA form, the CDR3 reads TGTGCCATCAGCCCGACAGGGCCGAACACCGGGGAGCTGTTTTTT.

The gene calls are TRBV29-1 and TRBJ1-1; the D is unclear. The CDR3 length is 10 residues. The V end was cut by 4 bases, the J end by 6 bases, with 6 bases between. In germline, CDR1 is SQVTM, CDR2 ANQGSEA. The CDR3 DNA sequence: TGCAGCGTTGGAGACGCTGAAGCTTTCTTT. It specifies CSVGDAEAFF. The full variable domain, its missing parts supplied by reference TRBV29-1 and TRBJ1-1, is SAVISQKPSRDICQRGTSLTIQCQVDSQVTMMFWYRQQPGQSLTLIATANQGSEATYESGFVIDKFPISRPNLTFSTLTVSNMSPEDSSIYLCSVGDAEAFFGQGTRLTVV.

The chain is built from TRBV6-6 and TRBJ1-1; TRBD1 matches 8 bases. This CDR3 is 16 amino acids long. The J segment lost 0 bases and the V segment lost 4 bases, leaving 7 bases of the junction unmatched. Germline values: CDR1 MNHNY, CDR2 SVGAGI (reference sequence). The CDR3 here is CASSLDDRGMNTEAFF. In DNA, the CDR3 is TGTGCCAGCAGTTTAGACGACAGGGGAATGAACACTGAAGCTTTCTTT.

The chain couples TRBV11-2 to TRBJ1-1; weak D call: TRBD1 (5 bases). Germline CDR1 and CDR2: SGHAT and FQNNGV. V was trimmed by 2 bases and J by 3 bases, leaving 7 bases between them. CDR3 length: 13 amino acids. CDR3 sequence: CASSLTGHTEAFF. The CDR3 nucleotides read TGTGCCAGCAGCTTAACAGGCCACACTGAAGCTTTCTTT. Together with reference TRBV11-2 and TRBJ1-1, the CDR3 gives the full variable domain: EAGVAQSPRYKIIEKRQSVAFWCNPISGHATLYWYQQILGQGPKLLIQFQNNGVVDDSQLPKDRFSAERLKGVDSTLKIQPAKLEDSAVYLCASSLTGHTEAFFGQGTRLTVV.

This clone was detected only once. V gene TRBV7-2 combines with J gene TRBJ2-3, with D tentatively TRBD2 (5 bases). Germline CDR1 SGHTA, CDR2 FQGNSA. V lost 4 bases, J lost 6 bases, and 17 bases lay in between. The CDR3 extends over 15 amino acids. CDR3 bases: TGTGCCAGCAGCTCCCGGGATAATGCCCAGGATACGCAGTATTTT. Its translation: CASSSRDNAQDTQYF.

V is TRBV6-1 and J is TRBJ1-6, with D uncertain. CDR1 and CDR2 from the germline V gene are MNHNS and SASEGT. This CDR3 comprises 18 residues. The V end was cut by 0 bases, the J end by 7 bases, with 19 bases between. CDR3 DNA: TGTGCCAGCAGTGAAGCACCCCTAAGGAGGACGGGGAATTCACCCCTCCACTTT. Its translation is CASSEAPLRRTGNSPLHF.

The rearrangement links TRBV5-5 to TRBJ2-3, with TRBD2 as a possible D gene (6 bases). The V gene lost 2 bases and the J gene lost 2 bases, with 21 bases spanning the gap. Germline V gene data show CDR1 as SGHKS and CDR2 as YYEKEE (reference sequence). The CDR3 sequence is 18 residues long. This CDR3 reads CASSLPWGVEFNTDTQYF. The CDR3 DNA reads as TGTGCCAGCAGCTTACCATGGGGGGTAGAGTTCAACACAGATACGCAGTATTTT.

A few counts support this clone. The chain uses TRBV5-1 and TRBJ2-7; 7 nucleotides agree with TRBD1. V gave up 4 bases and J gave up 1 base; unmatched junction bases: 8. In germline, CDR1 is SGHRS, CDR2 YFSETQ. This CDR3 is built from 15 residues. CDR3 nucleotide sequence: TGCGCCAGCAGCCCCAGACAGGGAAAATCCTACGAGCAGTACTTC. Encoded protein: CASSPRQGKSYEQYF. Together with reference TRBV5-1 and TRBJ2-7, the CDR3 gives the full variable domain: KAGVTQTPRYLIKTRGQQVTLSCSPISGHRSVSWYQQTPGQGLQFLFEYFSETQRNKGNFPGRFSGRQFSNSRSEMNVSTLELGDSALYLCASSPRQGKSYEQYFGPGTRLTVT.

This chain joins TRBV28 and TRBJ2-1, with D maybe TRBD1 (5 bases). V dropped 2 bases and J dropped 7 bases, with 9 bases sitting between them. Germline CDR1 reads MDHEN; CDR2 reads SYDVKM. The CDR3 is 13 residues long. CDR3 amino acids: CASSLVQGNEQFF. CDR3 nucleotides: TGTGCCAGCAGTTTAGTCCAGGGAAATGAGCAGTTCTTC.

Points on this clone: The junction departs from the called germline gene at one end, perhaps through a read error. This specimen includes other DNA sequences encoding the same CDR3. The J gene is TRBJ2-5, the V gene TRBV2, with D maybe TRBD1 (6 bases). CDR1 is SNHLY, CDR2 FYNNEI, per germline. CDR3 length equals 14 residues. The CDR3 protein is CASRSDRSQETQYF. Written as DNA, the CDR3 is TGCGCCAGCAGATCCGACAGGTCACAAGAGACCCAGTACTTC. Based on the CDR3 plus reference TRBV2 and TRBJ2-5, the full variable domain is EPEVTQTPSHQVTQMGQEVILRCVPISNHLYFYWYRQILGQKVEFLVSFYNNEISEKSEIFDDQFSVERPDGSNFTLKIRSTKLEDSAMYFCASRSDRSQETQYFGPGTRLLVL.

The chain recombines TRBV2 with TRBJ2-2; weak D call: TRBD1 (6 bases). CDR3 length: 16 amino acids. V was clipped by 6 bases and J by 1 base, with 15 bases between them. Per germline, CDR1 SNHLY and CDR2 FYNNEI. CDR3 sequence: CASSVGRGGNTGELFF. The CDR3 region has the DNA TGTGCCAGCAGCGTTGGTCGAGGGGGGAACACCGGGGAGCTGTTTTTT.